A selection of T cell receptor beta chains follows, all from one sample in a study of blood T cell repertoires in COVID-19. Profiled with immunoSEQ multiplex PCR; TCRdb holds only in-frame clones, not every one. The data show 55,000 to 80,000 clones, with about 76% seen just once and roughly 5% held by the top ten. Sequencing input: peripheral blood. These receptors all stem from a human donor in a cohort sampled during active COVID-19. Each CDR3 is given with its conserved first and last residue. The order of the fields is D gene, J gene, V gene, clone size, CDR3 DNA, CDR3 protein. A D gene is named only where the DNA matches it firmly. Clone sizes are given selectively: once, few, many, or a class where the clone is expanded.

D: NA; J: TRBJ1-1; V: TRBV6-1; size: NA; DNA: TGTGCCAGCAGTGACCGACAGAAGAACACTGAAGCTTTCTTT; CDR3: CASSDRQKNTEAFF
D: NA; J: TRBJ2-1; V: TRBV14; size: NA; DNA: TGTGCCAGCAGCCAGAATCTAGAGTACAATGAGCAGTTCTTC; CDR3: CASSQNLEYNEQFF
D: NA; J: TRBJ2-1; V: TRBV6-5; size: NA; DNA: TGTGCCAGCAGATTCTCAGGGGACTACAATGAGCAGTTCTTC; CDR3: CASRFSGDYNEQFF
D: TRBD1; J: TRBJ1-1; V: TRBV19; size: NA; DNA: TGTGCCAGTAGTAATCAACAGGGGCGAGGTACCTCGGACACTGAAGCTTTCTTT; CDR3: CASSNQQGRGTSDTEAFF
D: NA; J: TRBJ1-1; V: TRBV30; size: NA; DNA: TGTGCCTGGACTAAAAGGGGCACTGAAGCTTTCTTT; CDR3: CAWTKRGTEAFF
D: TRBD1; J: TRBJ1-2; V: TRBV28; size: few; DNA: TGTGCCAGCAGTTTAGGGGGACAGGTTGGAATTCTCTCTGGCTACACCTTC; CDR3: CASSLGGQVGILSGYTF
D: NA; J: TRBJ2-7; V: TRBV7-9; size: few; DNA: TGTGCCAGCAGCTTGGTTGGCTCCCCCTACGAGCAGTACTTC; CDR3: CASSLVGSPYEQYF
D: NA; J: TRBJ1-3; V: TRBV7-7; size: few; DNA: TGTGCCAGCAGCTTAGGAAGGAGCTCTGGAAACACCATATATTTT; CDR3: CASSLGRSSGNTIYF
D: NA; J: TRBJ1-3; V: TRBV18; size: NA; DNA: TGTGCCAGCGAATCATCAGGAACCCTCTCTGGAAACACCATATATTTT; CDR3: CASESSGTLSGNTIYF
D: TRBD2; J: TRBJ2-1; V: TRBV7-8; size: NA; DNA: TGTGCCAGCAGCCTTTCTGGCGGGGGGGCCTACAATGAGCAGTTCTTC; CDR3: CASSLSGGGAYNEQFF
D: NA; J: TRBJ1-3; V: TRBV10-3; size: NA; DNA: TGTGCCATCAGTGGGGGGGATAACTCTGGAAACACCATATATTTT; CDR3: CAISGGDNSGNTIYF
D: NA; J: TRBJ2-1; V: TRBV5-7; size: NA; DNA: TGTGCCAGCAGTAAAGGGAGTAGCTCCTACAATGAGCAGTTCTTC; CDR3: CASSKGSSSYNEQFF
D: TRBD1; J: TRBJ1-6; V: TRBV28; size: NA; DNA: TGTGCCAGCAGTGAACGACAGGGTCGTACTTCACCTCTCCACTTT; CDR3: CASSERQGRTSPLHF
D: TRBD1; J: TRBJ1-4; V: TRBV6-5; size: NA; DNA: TGTGCCAGCAGTTACTCGCGGACAGGGCCGAATGAAAAACTGTTTTTT; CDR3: CASSYSRTGPNEKLFF
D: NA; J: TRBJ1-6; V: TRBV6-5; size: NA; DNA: TGTGCCAGCAGTTACGGACAGAGCTCCTATAATTCACCCCTCCACTTT; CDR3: CASSYGQSSYNSPLHF
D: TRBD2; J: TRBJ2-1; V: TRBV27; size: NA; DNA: TGTGCCAGCAGTCCTTCCCGGCTAGCGGGGGCTAACTCCTACAATGAGCAGTTCTTC; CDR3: CASSPSRLAGANSYNEQFF
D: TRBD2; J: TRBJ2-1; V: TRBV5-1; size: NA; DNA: TGCGCCAGCAGCCCGGGGACTAGCGGGGGGTCATACAATGAGCAGTTCTTC; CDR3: CASSPGTSGGSYNEQFF
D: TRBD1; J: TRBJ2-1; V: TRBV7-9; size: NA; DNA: TGTGCCAGCAGCTTAACCCAGGGGGCGTACAATGAGCAGTTCTTC; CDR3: CASSLTQGAYNEQFF
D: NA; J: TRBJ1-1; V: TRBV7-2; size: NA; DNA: TGTGCCAGCAGCTTTGGAGTGGCGACTTACACTGAAGCTTTCTTT; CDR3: CASSFGVATYTEAFF